These 14 T cell receptor beta chains were all obtained from the same sample, sequenced in a study of beta chain features in type 1 diabetes. Since all of the isolated RNA was reverse transcribed, expressed TCRB transcripts were what got sequenced. The protocol was immunoSEQ multiplex PCR, while the TCRdb copy is restricted to in-frame clones and leaves out a portion. The sample yields 140,000 to 150,000 clones, more than 9% seen once. Sequencing input: naive CD4+ T cells from blood. The receptors were gathered from a man younger than 35 in good health.

The chain is built from TRBV6-6 and TRBJ2-5, with TRBD1 matching over 7 bases. The CDR3 spans 16 residues. V dropped 6 bases and J dropped 2; count of bases not matched to a gene: 12. Germline loops: CDR1 MNHNY, CDR2 SVGAGI (reference sequence). The DNA for the CDR3 is TGTGCCAGCAGGTCACTTACCGGGACAGTGCAAGAGACCCAGTACTTC. This codes for CASRSLTGTVQETQYF.

With regard to this clone: At one end, the junction sequence differs from germline, possibly due to a read error. In DNA, the CDR3 is TGTGCCAGCAGCTTGCCGTTCTCTGGAGACACCATATATTTT. Translating gives CASSLPFSGDTIYF. The chain couples TRBV5-6 to TRBJ1-3, with no clear D. Germline V CDR1 and CDR2: SGHDT, YYEEEE. This CDR3 is built from 14 residues.

The chain has TRBV5-1 and TRBJ2-5; 9 bases fit TRBD2. The germline V gene encodes CDR1 SGHRS and CDR2 YFSETQ. V shed 6 bases and J 4 bases; nucleotides not matched to a gene: 4. This CDR3 contains 13 residues. The CDR3 reads CASKRGDTETQYF. CDR3 in DNA: TGCGCCAGCAAGCGGGGGGACACAGAGACCCAGTACTTC.

This clone was seen repeatedly, ten times or more. The gene calls are TRBV30 and TRBJ1-1; TRBD1 agrees at 7 bases. Germline assignment: CDR1 GTSNPN and CDR2 SVGIG (reference sequence). CDR3 length: 11 amino acids. V lost 5 bases to trimming and J lost 10 bases; unmatched junction nucleotides: 7. This CDR3 reads CAWETGAGAFF. The CDR3 coding sequence is TGTGCCTGGGAAACAGGGGCCGGAGCTTTCTTT.

The gene calls are TRBV4-3 and TRBJ2-5; D unclear. Near its end, the DNA agrees better with TRBJ2-7, so the J call may be wrong. Germline CDR1 is LGHNA and CDR2 is YSLEER. CDR3 size: 14 residues. The DNA of the CDR3 is TGCGCCAGCAGCCAAGATTACGCGGTCTACGAGCAGTACTTC. Residues: CASSQDYAVYEQYF.

The genes are TRBV19 and TRBJ2-5, with D uncertain. V lost 5 bases, J lost 7 bases, and 14 bases lay in between. The CDR3 is 13 residues long. The germline V gene has CDR1 LNHDA and CDR2 SQIVND (reference sequence). CDR3 sequence (DNA): TGTGCCAGTAGTCACCCGCAATCGGGGACCCAGTACTTC. Its protein is CASSHPQSGTQYF.

The chain carries TRBV9 and TRBJ1-6, with unresolved D. The CDR3 consists of 16 residues. From germline, CDR1 is SGDLS and CDR2 YYNGEE. Trimming took 0 bases from V and 0 from J, leaving 7 bases between them. CDR3 sequence: CASSVDLSSYNSPLHF. The CDR3 DNA is TGTGCCAGCAGCGTAGACCTTAGCTCCTATAATTCACCCCTCCACTTT.

The gene calls are TRBV7-2 and TRBJ1-2, with D perhaps TRBD1 (6 bases). This CDR3 is built from 14 residues. The germline V gene encodes CDR1 SGHTA and CDR2 FQGNSA. Trimming pared 4 bases from V and 4 bases from J, leaving 13 bases between. The CDR3 DNA follows: TGTGCCAGCAGCTCTTCCAGGACAGTCTATGGCTACACCTTC. Encoded protein: CASSSSRTVYGYTF.

In its sample, this clone was seen many times. The CDR3 region has the DNA TGTGCCAGCTCGCCGGGGATGTCCTACGAGCAGTACTTC. This sequence encodes CASSPGMSYEQYF. This chain uses TRBV18 with TRBJ2-7, with D maybe TRBD2 (5 bases). The CDR3 has 13 amino acids. V dropped 6 bases and J dropped 1 base, with 10 bases sitting between them. CDR1 is KGHSH, CDR2 LQKENI, per germline.

The chain employs TRBV9 and TRBJ1-2; D remains unclear. Trimming stripped 3 bases from V and 2 bases from J, with 5 bases between. This CDR3 comprises 12 residues. Germline CDR1 and CDR2: SGDLS and YYNGEE. The CDR3 nucleotides read TGTGCCAGCAGCGGAGGGAACTATGGCTACACCTTC. Protein product: CASSGGNYGYTF.

The genes are TRBV19 and TRBJ1-2; TRBD1 aligns across 8 bases. The V gene's germline CDR1 is LNHDA and CDR2 SQIVND (reference sequence). V lost 6 bases and J lost 2; bases outside the gene matches: 5. CDR3 length: 14 amino acids. This CDR3 is CASRGTGENYGYTF. The CDR3, as DNA: TGTGCCAGTAGGGGGACAGGTGAAAACTATGGCTACACCTTC.

The chain uses TRBV6-5 and TRBJ2-7, with TRBD2 matching over 14 bases. V gave up 4 bases and J gave up 3 bases; unmatched junction bases: 5. The length of the CDR3 is 16 residues. Germline V gene sequence: CDR1 MNHEY, CDR2 SVGAGI. The DNA for the CDR3 is TGTGCCAGCAGTTGGGGACTAGCGGGGGAGAGCTACGAGCAGTACTTC. It translates to CASSWGLAGESYEQYF.

This clone showed up just a few times. V is TRBV4-1 and J is TRBJ2-5, with 9 positions matching TRBD2. V shed 1 base, J shed 5 bases, and the junction held 14 bases outside the gene matches. The germline V gene has CDR1 MGHRA and CDR2 YSYEKL. The CDR3 contains 18 residues. The CDR3 loop is CASSQVSGRGGVRETQYF. In DNA, the CDR3 is TGCGCCAGCAGCCAAGTATCCGGGCGGGGGGGAGTTAGGGAGACCCAGTACTTC.

This clone was seen a handful of times. The CDR3 spells CASSLLPGGNQPQHF. The CDR3 coding sequence is TGTGCCAGCAGCTTATTGCCAGGGGGCAATCAGCCCCAGCATTTT. The chain employs TRBV7-2 and TRBJ1-5, with a weak D call TRBD1 (6 bases). V lost 2 bases, J lost 2 bases, and 10 bases lay in between. Looked up from germline, CDR1 is SGHTA and CDR2 is FQGNSA. The CDR3 extends over 15 amino acids.